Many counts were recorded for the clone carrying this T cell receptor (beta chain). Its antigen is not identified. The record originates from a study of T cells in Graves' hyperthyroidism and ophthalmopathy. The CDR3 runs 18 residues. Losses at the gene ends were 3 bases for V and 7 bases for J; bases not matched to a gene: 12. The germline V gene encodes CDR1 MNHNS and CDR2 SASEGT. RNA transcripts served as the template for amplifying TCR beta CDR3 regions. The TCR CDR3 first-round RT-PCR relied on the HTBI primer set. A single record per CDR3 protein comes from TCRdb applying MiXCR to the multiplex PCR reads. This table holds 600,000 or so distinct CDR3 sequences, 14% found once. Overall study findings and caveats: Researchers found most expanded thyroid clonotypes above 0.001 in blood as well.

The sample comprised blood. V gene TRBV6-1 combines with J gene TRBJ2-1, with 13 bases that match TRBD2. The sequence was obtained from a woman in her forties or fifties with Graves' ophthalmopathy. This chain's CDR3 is CASSDVGKLAGGVNEQFF. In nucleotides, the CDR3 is TGTGCCAGCAGTGATGTCGGGAAACTAGCGGGAGGGGTGAATGAGCAGTTCTTC.